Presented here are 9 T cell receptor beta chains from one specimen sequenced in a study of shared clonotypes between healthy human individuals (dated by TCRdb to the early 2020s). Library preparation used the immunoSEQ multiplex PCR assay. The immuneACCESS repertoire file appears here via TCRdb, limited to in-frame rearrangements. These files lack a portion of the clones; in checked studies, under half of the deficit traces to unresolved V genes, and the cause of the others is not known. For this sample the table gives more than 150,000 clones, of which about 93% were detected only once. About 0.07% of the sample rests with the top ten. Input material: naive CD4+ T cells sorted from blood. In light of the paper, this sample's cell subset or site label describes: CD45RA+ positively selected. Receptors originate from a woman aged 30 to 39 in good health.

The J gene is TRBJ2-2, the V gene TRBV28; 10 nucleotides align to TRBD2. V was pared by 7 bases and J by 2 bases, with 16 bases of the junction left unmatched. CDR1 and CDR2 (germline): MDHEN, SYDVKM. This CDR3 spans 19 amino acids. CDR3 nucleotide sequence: TGTGCCAGCACCTCGGGGGCAGCGGGAGGGCCATATAACACCGGGGAGCTGTTTTTT. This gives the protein CASTSGAAGGPYNTGELFF. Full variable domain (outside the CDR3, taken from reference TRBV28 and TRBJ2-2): DVKVTQSSRYLVKRTGEKVFLECVQDMDHENMFWYRQDPGLGLRLIYFSYDVKMKEKGDIPEGYSVSREKKERFSLILESASTNQTSMYLCASTSGAAGGPYNTGELFFGEGSRLTVL.

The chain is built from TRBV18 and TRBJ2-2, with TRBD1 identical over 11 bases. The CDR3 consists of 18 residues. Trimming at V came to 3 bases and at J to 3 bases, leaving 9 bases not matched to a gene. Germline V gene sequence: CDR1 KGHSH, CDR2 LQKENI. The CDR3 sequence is CASSPMGQGVQYTGELFF. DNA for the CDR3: TGTGCCAGCTCACCGATGGGACAGGGGGTCCAGTACACCGGGGAGCTGTTTTTT.

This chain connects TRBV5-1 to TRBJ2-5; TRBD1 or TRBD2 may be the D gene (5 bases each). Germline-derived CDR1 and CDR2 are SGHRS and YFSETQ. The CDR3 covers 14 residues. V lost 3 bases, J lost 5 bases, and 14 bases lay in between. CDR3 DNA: TGCGCCAGCAGCTCCGGGACGGCGAGGGAGACCCAGTACTTC. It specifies CASSSGTARETQYF. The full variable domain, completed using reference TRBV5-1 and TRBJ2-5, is KAGVTQTPRYLIKTRGQQVTLSCSPISGHRSVSWYQQTPGQGLQFLFEYFSETQRNKGNFPGRFSGRQFSNSRSEMNVSTLELGDSALYLCASSSGTARETQYFGPGTRLLVL.

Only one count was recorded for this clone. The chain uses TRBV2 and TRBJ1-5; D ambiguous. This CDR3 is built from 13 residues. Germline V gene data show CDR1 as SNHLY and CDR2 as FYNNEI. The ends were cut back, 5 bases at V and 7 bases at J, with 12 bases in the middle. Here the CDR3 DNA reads TGTGCCAGCAGTAGGGAGGGAAACCAGCCCCAGCATTTT. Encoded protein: CASSREGNQPQHF.

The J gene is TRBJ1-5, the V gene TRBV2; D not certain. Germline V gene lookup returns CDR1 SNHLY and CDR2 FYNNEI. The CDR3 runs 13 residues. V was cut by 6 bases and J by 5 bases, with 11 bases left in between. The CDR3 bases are TGTGCCAGCAGCCTGACAACCGATCAGCCCCAGCATTTT. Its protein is CASSLTTDQPQHF.

The CDR3 protein is CASSEEGKGADLNTEAFF. CDR3 nucleotides: TGTGCCAGCAGCGAAGAGGGAAAGGGGGCCGACCTGAACACTGAAGCTTTCTTT. V gene TRBV11-3 combines with J gene TRBJ1-1; TRBD1 agrees at 7 bases. The length of the CDR3 is 18 residues. Germline V gene lookup returns CDR1 SGHNT and CDR2 YENEEA. V was pared by 5 bases and J by 0 bases, with 15 bases of the junction left unmatched. The full variable domain, in which reference TRBV11-3 and TRBJ1-1 provide the parts outside the CDR3, is EAGVVQSPRYKIIEKKQPVAFWCNPISGHNTLYWYLQNLGQGPELLIRYENEEAVDDSQLPKDRFSAERLKGVDSTLKIQPAELGDSAVYLCASSEEGKGADLNTEAFFGQGTRLTVV.

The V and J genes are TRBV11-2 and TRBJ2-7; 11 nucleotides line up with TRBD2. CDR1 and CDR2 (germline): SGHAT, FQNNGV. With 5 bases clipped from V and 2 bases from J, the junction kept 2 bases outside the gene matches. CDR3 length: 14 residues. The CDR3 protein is CASSRTSGPYEQYF. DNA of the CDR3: TGTGCCAGCAGCCGGACTAGCGGGCCCTACGAGCAGTACTTC.

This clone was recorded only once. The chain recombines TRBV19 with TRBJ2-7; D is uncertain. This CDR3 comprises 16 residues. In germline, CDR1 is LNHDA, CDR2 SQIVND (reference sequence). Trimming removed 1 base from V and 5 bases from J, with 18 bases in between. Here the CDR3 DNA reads TGTGCCAGTAGTATAGTTGCTCGGCAGGCGCTCGACGAGCAGTACTTC. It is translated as CASSIVARQALDEQYF.

CDR3 nucleotide sequence: TGCAGCGTTGGGACTCAGGCCCTCACTGAAGCTTTCTTT. Protein sequence: CSVGTQALTEAFF. The chain couples TRBV29-1 to TRBJ1-1; D is unresolved. The germline CDR1 and CDR2 sequences are SQVTM and ANQGSEA. The CDR3 is made up of 13 amino acids. The V gene lost 4 bases and the J gene lost 4 bases, with 13 bases spanning the gap.